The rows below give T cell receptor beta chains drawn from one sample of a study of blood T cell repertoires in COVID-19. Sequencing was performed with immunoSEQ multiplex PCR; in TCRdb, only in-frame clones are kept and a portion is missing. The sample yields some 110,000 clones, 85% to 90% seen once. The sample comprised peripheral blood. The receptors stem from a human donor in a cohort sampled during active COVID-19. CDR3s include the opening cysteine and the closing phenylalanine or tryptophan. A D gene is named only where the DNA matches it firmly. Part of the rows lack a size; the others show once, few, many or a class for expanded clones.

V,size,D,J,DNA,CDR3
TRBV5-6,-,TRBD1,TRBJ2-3,TGTGCCAGCAGCTTTGGGACAGGTGATACGCAGTATTTT,CASSFGTGDTQYF
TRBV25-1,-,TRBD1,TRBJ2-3,TGTGCCAGCAGTCCAGGGGGCGCATATACGCAGTATTTT,CASSPGGAYTQYF
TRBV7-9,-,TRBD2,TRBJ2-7,TGTGCCAGCAGCTTAGCGGCTAGCGGGGCCTACGAGCAGTACTTC,CASSLAASGAYEQYF
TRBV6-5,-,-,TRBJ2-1,TGTGCCAGCAGTTATGGAGTATGGGGGGAAAACAATGAGCAGTTCTTC,CASSYGVWGENNEQFF
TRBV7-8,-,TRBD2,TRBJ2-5,TGTGCCAGCAGCTTAGCTCTAGCGGGGGGCCCCGGGGAGACCCAGTACTTC,CASSLALAGGPGETQYF
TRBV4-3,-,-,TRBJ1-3,TGCGCCAGCAGCCAAGATCTGGCTGACTCTGGAAACACCATATATTTT,CASSQDLADSGNTIYF
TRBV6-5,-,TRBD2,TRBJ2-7,TGTGCCAGCACCCAATCGGGAGGGTACGAGCAGTACTTC,CASTQSGGYEQYF
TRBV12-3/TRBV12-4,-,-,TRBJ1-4,TGTGCCAGCAGTTTATCGCAGGGTGAAAAACTGTTTTTT,CASSLSQGEKLFF
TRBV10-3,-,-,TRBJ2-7,TGTGCCATCAGTGAGTCGGGACAATTTTTGTCGTCCTACGAGCAGTACTTC,CAISESGQFLSSYEQYF
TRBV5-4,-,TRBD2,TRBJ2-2,TGTGCCAGCAGCTGGGGACTAGCGGGAGGGACCGGGGAGCTGTTTTTT,CASSWGLAGGTGELFF
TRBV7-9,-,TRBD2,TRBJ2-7,TGTGCCAGCAGCACGACTAGCGGGAGGGCGGTCGGGGATTACGAGCAGTACTTC,CASSTTSGRAVGDYEQYF
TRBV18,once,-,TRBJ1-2,TGTGCCAGCTCACCAATCCCACGAGGGAGTCCCTGGTATGGCTACACCTTC,CASSPIPRGSPWYGYTF
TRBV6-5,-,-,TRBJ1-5,TGTGCCAGCAGGAGACAAATCGGTCAGCCCCAGCATTTT,CASRRQIGQPQHF
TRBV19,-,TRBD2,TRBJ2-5,TGTGCCAGTAGTATTAGCGGGTCCATCCAAGAGACCCAGTACTTC,CASSISGSIQETQYF
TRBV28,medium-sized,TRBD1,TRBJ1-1,TGTGCCAGCAGTCCGCTGGGACAGGGTGGCACTGAAGCTTTCTTT,CASSPLGQGGTEAFF
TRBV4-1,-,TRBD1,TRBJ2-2,TGCGCCAGCAGCCGGACAGGGGACGGGTTACTGCGGCCCGGGGAGCTGTTTTTT,CASSRTGDGLLRPGELFF
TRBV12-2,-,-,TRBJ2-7,TGTGCAAGTCGCGCGAGACTAGCGGGAGGGCCCTACGAGCAGTACTTC,CASRARLAGGPYEQYF
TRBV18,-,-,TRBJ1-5,TGTGCCAGCTCACCGAGTTTCAGCAATCAGCCCCAGCATTTT,CASSPSFSNQPQHF
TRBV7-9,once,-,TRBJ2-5,TGTGCCAGCAGCCCTTTATCGTTCTACGATGTGGAGACCCAGTACTTC,CASSPLSFYDVETQYF
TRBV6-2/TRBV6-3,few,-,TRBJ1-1,TGTGCCAGCAGTCCCATTAGGAGCACTGAAGCTTTCTTT,CASSPIRSTEAFF
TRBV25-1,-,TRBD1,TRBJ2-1,TGTGCCAGCAGTGAATTGGGACAGGGGGCAAATGAGCAGTTCTTC,CASSELGQGANEQFF
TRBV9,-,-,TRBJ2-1,TGTGCCAGCAGCGTTCTAGGTAGCGGCTACAATGAGCAGTTCTTC,CASSVLGSGYNEQFF
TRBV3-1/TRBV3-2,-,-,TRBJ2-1,TGTGCCAGCAGCCAAATAGTACAGGCTTACAATGAGCAGTTCTTC,CASSQIVQAYNEQFF
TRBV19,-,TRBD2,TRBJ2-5,TGTGCCAGTCGGACTAGCGGTGCCACCGGGGGAGAGACCCAGTACTTC,CASRTSGATGGETQYF
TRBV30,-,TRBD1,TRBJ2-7,TGTGCCTGGAGTATACAGGGACAGGGCAATTACGAGCAGTACTTC,CAWSIQGQGNYEQYF
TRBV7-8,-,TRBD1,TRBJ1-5,TGTGCCAGCAGTCGCACGACCGGGACAGCTCTTAATCAGCCCCAGCATTTT,CASSRTTGTALNQPQHF
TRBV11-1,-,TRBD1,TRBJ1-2,TGTGCCAGCAGCCCTGACAGGGGGCAGTCTGGCTACACCTTC,CASSPDRGQSGYTF
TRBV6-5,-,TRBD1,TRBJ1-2,TGTGCCAGCAGTACAGGGGCCGAATATGGCTACACCTTC,CASSTGAEYGYTF
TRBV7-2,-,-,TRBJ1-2,TGTGCCAGCAGCTTAGATAGGGAGGCAGATGGCTACACCTTC,CASSLDREADGYTF
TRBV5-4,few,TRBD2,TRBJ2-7,TGTGCCAGCAGCTTGGAACTAGCGGGGACCAGCTCCTACGAGCAGTACTTC,CASSLELAGTSSYEQYF
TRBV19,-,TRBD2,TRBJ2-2,TGTGCCAGTAGCCCCAGCGGGAGTGGCACCGGGGAGCTGTTTTTT,CASSPSGSGTGELFF
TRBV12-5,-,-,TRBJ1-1,TGTGCTAGTGGTTTGTTGAAACAGGGGAACACTGAAGCTTTCTTT,CASGLLKQGNTEAFF
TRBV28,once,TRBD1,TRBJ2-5,TGTGCCAGCACCCGTCCCCCGCATCCTCAGGGGGAGGAGACCCAGTACTTC,CASTRPPHPQGEETQYF
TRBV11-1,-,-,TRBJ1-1,TGTGCCAGCAGCTTATTTGGGCAAGGAATCACTGAAGCTTTCTTT,CASSLFGQGITEAFF
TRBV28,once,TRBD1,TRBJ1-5,TGTGCCAGCAGTTTGCCGGGACAGGGGGACCAGCCCCAGCATTTT,CASSLPGQGDQPQHF
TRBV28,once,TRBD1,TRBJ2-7,TGTGCCAGCAGTTCGACAGGGGACTACGAGCAGTACTTC,CASSSTGDYEQYF
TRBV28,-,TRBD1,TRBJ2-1,TGTGCCAGCAACAGGGGCTCCTACAATGAGCAGTTCTTC,CASNRGSYNEQFF
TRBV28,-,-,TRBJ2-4,TGTGCCAGCAGTTTAACAGGGAGTGGTTACATTCAGTACTTC,CASSLTGSGYIQYF
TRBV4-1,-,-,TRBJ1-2,TGCGCCAGCAGCCAAGATAGGTTGGGGCAGGGTAACTATGGCTACACCTTC,CASSQDRLGQGNYGYTF
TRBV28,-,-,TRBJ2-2,TGTGCCAGCAGGGACTGGGCCACCGGGGAGCTGTTTTTT,CASRDWATGELFF
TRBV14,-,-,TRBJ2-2,TGTGCCAGCAGCCTGGAACAGGCATTCACCGGGGAGCTGTTTTTT,CASSLEQAFTGELFF
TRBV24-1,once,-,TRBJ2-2,TGTGCCACCAGTTCGCCAGGGTATACCGGGGAGCTGTTTTTT,CATSSPGYTGELFF
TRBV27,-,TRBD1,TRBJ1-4,TGTGCCAGCATCGGTGATCTACAGGGGCAGAGGGAAAAACTGTTTTTT,CASIGDLQGQREKLFF
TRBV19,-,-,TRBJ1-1,TGTGCCAGTAGTATTAGAGGGCAGGGGACGAGCCAAGCTTTCTTT,CASSIRGQGTSQAFF
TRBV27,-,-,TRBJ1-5,TGTGCCAGCAGTCCGTTCGGCTCAGGGGGCAATCAGCCCCAGCATTTT,CASSPFGSGGNQPQHF
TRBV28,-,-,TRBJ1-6,TGTGCCAGCAGTTCAAACAGGGCCCCTAATTCACCCCTCCACTTT,CASSSNRAPNSPLHF
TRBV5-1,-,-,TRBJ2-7,TGCGCCAGCGGGGCAGGGGAGTACGAGCAGTACTTC,CASGAGEYEQYF
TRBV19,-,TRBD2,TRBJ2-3,TGTGCCAGCGCTAGCGGAACAGATACGCAGTATTTT,CASASGTDTQYF
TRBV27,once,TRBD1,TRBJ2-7,TGTGCCAGCAGTTCACAGGGGCTTACCTACGAGCAGTACTTC,CASSSQGLTYEQYF
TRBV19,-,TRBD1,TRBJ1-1,TGTGCCAGTAGTATAGGCACCGGGACAGGGGTGGGAGCTTTCTTT,CASSIGTGTGVGAFF
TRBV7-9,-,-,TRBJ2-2,TGTGCCAGCAGCTTTCTACCGAACACCGGGGAGCTGTTTTTT,CASSFLPNTGELFF
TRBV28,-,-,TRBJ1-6,TGTGCCAGCAGTTTAGGACTCGGAAATTCACCCCTCCACTTT,CASSLGLGNSPLHF
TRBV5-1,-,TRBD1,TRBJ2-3,TGCGCCAGCAGCCCCCCGGGACAGGGAAAAGATACGCAGTATTTT,CASSPPGQGKDTQYF